Listed below are T cell receptor beta chains from one sample, sequenced in a study of cytomegalovirus exposure and HLA in healthy donors. Generated by immunoSEQ multiplex PCR, the TCRdb table keeps only in-frame clones and is missing some. This sample has 120,000 to 150,000 clones, with 70% to 85% found just once. Sequences were obtained from PBMCs. The receptor set was obtained from a male donor in good health and CMV-seronegative. The CDR3 runs from the conserved cysteine through the conserved F or W. Fields, in order: D gene, clone size, CDR3 length, J gene, V gene, CDR3 protein, CDR3 DNA. The D gene is left open where the match is weak. Clone size appears in some rows only: once, few, many, or a class for an expanded clone.

>TRBD1|once|14|TRBJ2-7|TRBV10-1
CASSVGTGRYEQYF
TGCGCCAGCAGTGTAGGGACAGGGAGGTACGAGCAGTACTTC
>TRBD1|.|14|TRBJ2-7|TRBV27
CASSFTGGSYEQYF
TGTGCCAGCAGTTTTACAGGGGGTTCCTACGAGCAGTACTTC
>TRBD1|.|15|TRBJ2-1|TRBV5-1
CASSSRDRGPNEQFF
TGCGCCAGCAGCTCCCGGGACAGGGGGCCCAATGAGCAGTTCTTC
>TRBD1|.|17|TRBJ1-4|TRBV10-1
CASSPGQGSAVGEKLFF
TGCGCCAGCAGTCCGGGACAGGGGTCAGCAGTCGGTGAAAAACTGTTTTTT
>TRBD1|.|16|TRBJ2-7|TRBV7-9
CASSSTGTGASYEQYF
TGTGCCAGCAGCTCGACCGGGACAGGGGCCTCCTACGAGCAGTACTTC
>.|.|12|TRBJ1-1|TRBV2
CASMMIGAEAFF
TGTGCCAGCATGATGATAGGGGCTGAAGCTTTCTTT
>.|.|14|TRBJ1-2|TRBV4-1
CASSQVGGTRGYTF
TGCGCCAGCAGCCAAGTAGGAGGAACGAGAGGCTACACCTTC
>.|.|14|TRBJ2-1|TRBV6-6
CASSYQEGRNEQFF
TGTGCCAGCAGTTATCAAGAGGGGAGGAATGAGCAGTTCTTC
>.|.|10|TRBJ2-1|TRBV7-9
CASSPLEEFF
TGTGCCAGCAGCCCCCTCGAGGAGTTCTTC
>TRBD2|.|15|TRBJ2-4|TRBV4-1
CASSHGRAGGNIQYF
TGCGCCAGCAGCCACGGACGGGCGGGGGGAAACATTCAGTACTTC
>TRBD2|.|14|TRBJ2-7|TRBV7-8
CASSLGSGAYEQYF
TGTGCCAGCAGCTTAGGTAGCGGGGCCTACGAGCAGTACTTC
>.|.|13|TRBJ2-4|TRBV4-1
CASRLTGGDIQYF
TGCGCCAGCAGACTAACAGGGGGGGACATTCAGTACTTC
>.|.|13|TRBJ1-1|TRBV7-3
CASSSTVNTEAFF
TGTGCCAGCAGCTCGACAGTAAACACTGAAGCTTTCTTT
>TRBD1|once|15|TRBJ1-4|TRBV5-6
CASSRLDRDFEKLFF
TGTGCCAGCAGCCGCCTAGACAGGGATTTTGAAAAACTGTTTTTT
>.|.|17|TRBJ1-5|TRBV28
CASSRPSGDGSNQPQHF
TGTGCCAGCAGCCGGCCTTCGGGGGACGGTAGCAATCAGCCCCAGCATTTT
>.|.|13|TRBJ1-5|TRBV27
CASSFGGHQPQHF
TGTGCCAGCAGTTTCGGGGGGCACCAGCCCCAGCATTTT
>.|once|15|TRBJ1-5|TRBV7-9
CASSLAGHPNQPQHF
TGTGCCAGCAGCTTAGCAGGACACCCGAATCAGCCCCAGCATTTT
>TRBD1|.|15|TRBJ1-5|TRBV2
CASSGGQGARQPQHF
TGTGCCAGCAGTGGCGGACAGGGGGCACGCCAGCCCCAGCATTTT
>.|once|13|TRBJ2-7|TRBV9
CASSSPGVYEQYF
TGTGCCAGCAGCTCGCCCGGGGTCTACGAGCAGTACTTC
>TRBD1|.|14|TRBJ1-5|TRBV15
CATSRDQGDQPQHF
TGTGCCACCAGCAGAGATCAGGGGGATCAGCCCCAGCATTTT
>.|once|13|TRBJ2-1|TRBV18
CASSPIQANEQFF
TGTGCCAGCTCACCGATTCAGGCTAATGAGCAGTTCTTC
>.|.|14|TRBJ2-1|TRBV19
CASSMSGLNNEQFF
TGTGCCAGTAGTATGAGCGGATTAAACAATGAGCAGTTCTTC
>.|few|16|TRBJ1-4|TRBV4-3
CASSQDQGFSEEKLFF
TGCGCCAGCAGCCAAGATCAGGGGTTTTCGGAAGAAAAACTGTTTTTT
>.|.|15|TRBJ2-7|TRBV4-3
CASSRDAGPPYEQYF
TGCGCCAGCAGCCGAGACGCGGGCCCTCCCTACGAGCAGTACTTC